Following are 3 T cell receptor beta chains from one sample sequenced in a study of control samples from healthy donors and cancer patients. Sequencing used immunoSEQ multiplex PCR; TCRdb keeps in-frame clones, though not all of them. The sample includes about 120,000 clones, 75% to 95% of them seen just once. Sequencing was performed on blood. All receptors derive from a man in his forties in good health.

This clone was observed once. The chain links TRBV5-5 to TRBJ1-2; the D is unclear. This CDR3 spans 17 amino acids. The ends were cut back, 0 bases at V and 8 bases at J, with 23 bases in the middle. CDR1 SGHKS and CDR2 YYEKEE come from the germline V gene (reference sequence). CDR3 amino acids: CASSLVMWGGPTGGYTF. The CDR3 DNA follows: TGTGCCAGCAGCTTGGTCATGTGGGGAGGCCCAACGGGCGGCTACACCTTC.

V gene TRBV14 combines with J gene TRBJ2-3, with 9 bases lining up with TRBD1. The J segment lost 2 bases and the V segment lost 5 bases, leaving 11 bases of the junction unmatched. CDR3 length: 17 residues. CDR1 is SGHDN, CDR2 FVKESK, per germline. This chain's CDR3 is CASSSKWGTGTTDTQYF. The CDR3 DNA reads as TGTGCCAGCAGCTCAAAATGGGGGACAGGGACCACAGATACGCAGTATTTT.

The chain links TRBV11-2 to TRBJ1-6; possibly TRBD1 for D (5 bases). Germline-derived CDR1 and CDR2 are SGHAT and FQNNGV. V was shortened by 0 bases and J by 9 bases, with 12 bases between the two germline ends. The CDR3 totals 15 residues. Here the CDR3 reads CASSLEALGGSPLHF. CDR3 sequence (DNA): TGTGCCAGCAGCTTAGAGGCCCTCGGGGGTTCACCCCTCCACTTT.